This TCR beta chain was sequenced during a study of blood T cell repertoires in COVID-19. Study-level information: Samples taken during acute and convalescent COVID-19 were collected in the United States, Italy and Spain.

The V gene lost 8 bases and the J gene lost 5 bases, with 15 bases spanning the gap. CDR3 length: 13 residues. The germline V gene has CDR1 ENHRY and CDR2 SYGVKD. This table comes from immunoSEQ multiplex PCR, and its TCRdb copy is limited to in-frame clones, with some not included. The profile covers fewer than 250,000 clones, with 83% appearing a single time and 3% to 4.5% taken by the ten largest. This chain uses TRBV10-3 with TRBJ1-1, with a possible D match to TRBD1 (6 bases). The sequenced sample consisted of PBMCs or T cells enriched from blood (not recorded which). The sequence derives from a woman aged 40 to 55 who had been exposed to COVID-19. CDR3 amino acids: CAIQRTANTEAFF. CDR3 sequence (DNA): TGTGCCATCCAGAGGACAGCGAATACTGAAGCTTTCTTT.